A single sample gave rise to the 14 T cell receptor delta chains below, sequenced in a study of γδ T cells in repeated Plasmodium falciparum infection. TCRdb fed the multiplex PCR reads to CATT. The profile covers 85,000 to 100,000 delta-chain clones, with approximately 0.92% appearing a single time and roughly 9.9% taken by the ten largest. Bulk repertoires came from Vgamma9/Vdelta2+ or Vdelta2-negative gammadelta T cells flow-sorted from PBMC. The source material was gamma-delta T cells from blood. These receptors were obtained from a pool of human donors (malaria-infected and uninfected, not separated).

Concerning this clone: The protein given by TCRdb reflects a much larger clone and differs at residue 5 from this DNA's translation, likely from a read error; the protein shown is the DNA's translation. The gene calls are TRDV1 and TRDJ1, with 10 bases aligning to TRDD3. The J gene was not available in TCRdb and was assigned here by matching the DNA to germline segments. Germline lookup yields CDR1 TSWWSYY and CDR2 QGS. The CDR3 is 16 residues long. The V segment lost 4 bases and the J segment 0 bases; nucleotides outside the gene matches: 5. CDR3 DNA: TGTGCTCTTGGGGTACGAACTGGGGGATACACCGATAAACTCATCTTT. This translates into CALGVRTGGYTDKLIF.

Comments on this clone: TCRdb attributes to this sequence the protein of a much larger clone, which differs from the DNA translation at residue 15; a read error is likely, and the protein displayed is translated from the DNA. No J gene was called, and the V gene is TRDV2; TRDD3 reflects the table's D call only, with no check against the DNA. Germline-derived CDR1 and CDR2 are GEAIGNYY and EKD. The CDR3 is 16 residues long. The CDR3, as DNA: TGTGCCTGTGACACCGGTACTGGGGGCCGCACCGATAAACTCACCTTT. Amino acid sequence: CACDTGTGGRTDKLTF.

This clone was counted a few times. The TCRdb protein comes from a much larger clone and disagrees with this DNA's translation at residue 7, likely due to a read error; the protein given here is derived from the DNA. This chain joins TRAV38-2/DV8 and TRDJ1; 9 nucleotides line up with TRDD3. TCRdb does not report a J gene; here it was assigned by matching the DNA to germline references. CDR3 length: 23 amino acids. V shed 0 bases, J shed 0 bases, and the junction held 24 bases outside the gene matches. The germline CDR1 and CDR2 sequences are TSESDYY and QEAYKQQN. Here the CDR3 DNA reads TGTGCTTATAGGAGCGCGCTCATCTCCTGGGGGATGCTCGCCCCCCCTTACACCGATAAACTCATCTTT. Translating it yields CAYRSALISWGMLAPPYTDKLIF.

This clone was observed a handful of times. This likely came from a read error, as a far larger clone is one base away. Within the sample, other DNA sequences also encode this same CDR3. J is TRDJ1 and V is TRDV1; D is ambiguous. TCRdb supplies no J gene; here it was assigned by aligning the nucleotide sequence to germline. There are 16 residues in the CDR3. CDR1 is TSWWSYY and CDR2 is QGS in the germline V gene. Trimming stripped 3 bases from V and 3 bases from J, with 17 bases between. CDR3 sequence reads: CALGELVLGRADKLIF. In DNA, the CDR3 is TGTGCTCTTGGGGAGCTTGTGCTAGGGAGGGCCGATAAACTCATCTTT.

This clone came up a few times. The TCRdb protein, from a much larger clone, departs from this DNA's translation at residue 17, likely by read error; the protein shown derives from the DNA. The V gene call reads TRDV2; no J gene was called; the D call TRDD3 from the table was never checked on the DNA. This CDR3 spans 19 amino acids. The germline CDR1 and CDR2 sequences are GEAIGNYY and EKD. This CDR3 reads CACDSLAQSSGEYTDKPIF. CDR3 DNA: TGTGCCTGTGACTCTCTGGCCCAATCGTCTGGGGAGTACACCGATAAACCCATCTTT.

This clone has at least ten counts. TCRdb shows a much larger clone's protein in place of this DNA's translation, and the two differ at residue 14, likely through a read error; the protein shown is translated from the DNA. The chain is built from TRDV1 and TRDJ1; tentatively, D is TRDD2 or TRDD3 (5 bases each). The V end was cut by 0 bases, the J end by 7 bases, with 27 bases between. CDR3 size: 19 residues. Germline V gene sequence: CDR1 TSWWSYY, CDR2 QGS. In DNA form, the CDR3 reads TGTGCTCTTGGGGAACTCGGGATCCCTACCGAATTAGGAGGGAGTAAACTCATCTTT. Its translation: CALGELGIPTELGGSKLIF.

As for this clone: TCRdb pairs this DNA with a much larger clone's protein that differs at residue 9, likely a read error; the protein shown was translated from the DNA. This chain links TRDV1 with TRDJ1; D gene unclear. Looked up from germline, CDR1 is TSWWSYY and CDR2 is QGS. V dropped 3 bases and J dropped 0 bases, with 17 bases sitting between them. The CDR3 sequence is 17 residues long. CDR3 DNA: TGTGCTCTTGGGGAGAGGCACCCCGCCTCTTACACCGATAAACTCATCTTT. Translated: CALGERHPASYTDKLIF.

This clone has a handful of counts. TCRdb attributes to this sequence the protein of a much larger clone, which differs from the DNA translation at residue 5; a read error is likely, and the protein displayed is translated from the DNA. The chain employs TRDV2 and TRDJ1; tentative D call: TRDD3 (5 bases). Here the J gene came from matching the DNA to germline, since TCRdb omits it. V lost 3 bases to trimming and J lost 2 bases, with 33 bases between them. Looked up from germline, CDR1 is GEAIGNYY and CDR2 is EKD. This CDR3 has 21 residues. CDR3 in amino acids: CACDSPSSRGPLRRATDKLIF. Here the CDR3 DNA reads TGTGCCTGTGACTCCCCCTCCTCCAGGGGGCCTTTGCGACGGGCGACCGATAAACTCATCTTT.

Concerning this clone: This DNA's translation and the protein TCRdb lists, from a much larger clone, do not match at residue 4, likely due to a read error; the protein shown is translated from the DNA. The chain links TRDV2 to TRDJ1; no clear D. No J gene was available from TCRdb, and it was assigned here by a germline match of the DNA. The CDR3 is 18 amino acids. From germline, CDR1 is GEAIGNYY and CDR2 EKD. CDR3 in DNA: TGTGCCTGTAACACAATCCCCGGGAATGAGAGAGGGACCGATAAACTCATCTTT. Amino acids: CACNTIPGNERGTDKLIF.

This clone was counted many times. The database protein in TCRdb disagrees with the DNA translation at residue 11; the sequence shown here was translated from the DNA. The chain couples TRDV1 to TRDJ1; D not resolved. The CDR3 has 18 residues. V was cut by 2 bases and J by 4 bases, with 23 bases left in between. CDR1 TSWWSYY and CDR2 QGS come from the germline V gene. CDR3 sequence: CALGEALLTFPQGDKLIF. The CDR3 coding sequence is TGTGCTCTTGGGGAAGCACTTCTGACGTTTCCACAGGGCGATAAACTCATCTTT.

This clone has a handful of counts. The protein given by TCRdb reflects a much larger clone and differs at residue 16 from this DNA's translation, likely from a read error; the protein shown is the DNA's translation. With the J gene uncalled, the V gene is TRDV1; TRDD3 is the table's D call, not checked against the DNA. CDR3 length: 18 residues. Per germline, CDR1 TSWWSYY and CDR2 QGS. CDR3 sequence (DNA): TGTGCTCTTGCTAAGGGCCTTCCTAAAGGGGGATACCCCGATAAACCCATCTTT. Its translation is CALAKGLPKGGYPDKPIF.

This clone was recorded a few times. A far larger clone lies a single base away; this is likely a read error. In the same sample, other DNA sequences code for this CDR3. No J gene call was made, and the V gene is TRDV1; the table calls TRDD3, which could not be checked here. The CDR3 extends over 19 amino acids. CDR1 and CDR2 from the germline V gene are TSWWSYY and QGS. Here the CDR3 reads CALGELRPARPLYTDKLIF. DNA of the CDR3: TGTGCTCTTGGGGAACTAAGACCAGCCCGACCCTTGTACACCGATAAACTCATTTTT.

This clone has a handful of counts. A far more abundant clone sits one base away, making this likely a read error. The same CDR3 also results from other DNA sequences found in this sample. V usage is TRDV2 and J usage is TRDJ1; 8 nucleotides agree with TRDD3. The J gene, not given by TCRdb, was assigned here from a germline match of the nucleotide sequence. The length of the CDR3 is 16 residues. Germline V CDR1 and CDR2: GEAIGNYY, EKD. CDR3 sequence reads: CACEQLGAPYTDKLIF. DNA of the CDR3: TGTGCCTGTGAGCAACTGGGGGCCCCGTACACTGATAAACTCATCTTT.

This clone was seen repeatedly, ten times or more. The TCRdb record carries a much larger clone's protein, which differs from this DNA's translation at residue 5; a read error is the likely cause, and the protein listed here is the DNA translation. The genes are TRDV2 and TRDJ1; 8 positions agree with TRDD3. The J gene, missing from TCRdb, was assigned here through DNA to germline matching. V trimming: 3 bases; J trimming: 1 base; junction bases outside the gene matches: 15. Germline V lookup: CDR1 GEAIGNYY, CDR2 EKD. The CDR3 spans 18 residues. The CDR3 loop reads CACDAVSRLGGGTDKLIF. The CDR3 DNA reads TGTGCCTGTGACGCCGTTTCCCGACTGGGGGGGGGCACCGATAAACTCATCTTT.